One and the same sample provided the 22 T cell receptor beta chains below, sequenced in a study of T cell repertoires in cytomegalovirus infection. TCRdb independently ran MiXCR on the reads; one entry per CDR3 protein. The data hold more than 350,000 distinct CDR3 sequences, with 25% to 40% observed a single time. Sequenced sample: PBMCs. The receptors originated from a human donor in good health (CMV status not recorded). Some clones in this sample may be carry-over from other donors' samples.

V gene TRBV28 combines with J gene TRBJ1-5, with D perhaps matching TRBD1 (6 bases). This CDR3 contains 16 residues. CDR1 is MDHEN, CDR2 SYDVKM, per germline. The V end was cut by 2 bases, the J end by 4 bases, with 15 bases between. This CDR3 is CASSLRQAPRNQPQHF. The CDR3 nucleotides read TGTGCCAGCAGTTTACGACAGGCCCCGAGGAATCAGCCCCAGCATTTT.

This clonotype was seen a single time. The CDR3 does not end in the conserved phenylalanine or tryptophan, so this is likely a read error. The limits of the CDR3 on the DNA are not certain, so only TCRdb's listed CDR3 is given. This chain connects TRBV7-2 to TRBJ1-2; TRBD1, the D gene given by the table, was not confirmed from the DNA. Germline values: CDR1 SGHTA, CDR2 FQGNSA. With termini counted, the CDR3 has 17 amino acids. CDR3 loop: CASSVNIGRGAQGGYTL.

This clonotype has ten or more counts. This sequence joins TRBV12-3 or TRBV12-4 and TRBJ1-5; 9 bases fit TRBD1. The CDR3 covers 14 residues. V shed 8 bases and J 7 bases; nucleotides not matched to a gene: 9. The CDR3 region has the DNA TGTGCCAGCCGACAACAGGGGGCTGACCAGCCCCAGCATTTT. This codes for CASRQQGADQPQHF.

The J gene is TRBJ1-3, the V gene TRBV12-3 or TRBV12-4; the D gene is possibly TRBD1 (5 bases). The V end was cut by 2 bases, the J end by 2 bases, with 19 bases between. This CDR3 spans 18 amino acids. DNA of the CDR3: TGTGCCAGCAGTTTACGACTGGGTAGGGGCCCCGCTGGAAACACCATATATTTT. Translating gives CASSLRLGRGPAGNTIYF.

This clonotype was observed a handful of times. J is TRBJ2-4 and V is TRBV2; D is possibly TRBD1 (5 bases). The CDR3 extends over 16 amino acids. V was clipped by 0 bases and J by 6 bases, with 15 bases between them. Germline lookup yields CDR1 SNHLY and CDR2 FYNNEI. CDR3 amino acids: CASSEALRIGANIQYF. The CDR3 DNA reads TGTGCCAGCAGTGAAGCGCTTCGGATTGGGGCAAACATTCAGTACTTC.

This chain joins TRBV2 and TRBJ1-4; D uncertain. Germline assignment: CDR1 SNHLY and CDR2 FYNNEI. The CDR3 runs to 15 residues. The V gene lost 2 bases and the J gene lost 8 bases, with 15 bases spanning the gap. The CDR3 sequence is CASSESRTAQEKLFF. CDR3 nucleotides: TGTGCCAGCAGTGAATCCCGGACGGCCCAAGAAAAACTGTTTTTT.

This clonotype was seen ten or more times. This rearrangement joins TRBV7-6 to TRBJ1-1; 8 positions agree with TRBD1. Germline values: CDR1 SGHVS, CDR2 FNYEAQ. The CDR3 contains 15 residues. V dropped 1 base and J dropped 4; count of bases not matched to a gene: 5. DNA of the CDR3: TGTGCCAGCAGCTTAGTACAGGGGGTTGGCACTGAAGCTTTCTTT. Its translation is CASSLVQGVGTEAFF. Full variable domain (outside the CDR3, taken from reference TRBV7-6 and TRBJ1-1): GAGVSQSPRYKVTKRGQDVALRCDPISGHVSLYWYRQALGQGPEFLTYFNYEAQQDKSGLPNDRFSAERPEGSISTLTIQRTEQRDSAMYRCASSLVQGVGTEAFFGQGTRLTVV.

V is TRBV5-1 and J is TRBJ2-7; TRBD1 might be the D (6 bases). CDR3 length: 14 amino acids. V lost 4 bases and J 5 bases, leaving 16 bases between the germline ends. Germline CDR1 and CDR2: SGHRS and YFSETQ. CDR3 loop: CASSAREYRDEQYF. DNA of the CDR3: TGCGCCAGCAGCGCCCGGGAATACAGGGACGAGCAGTACTTC.

This clonotype has only a few counts. The chain recombines TRBV7-9 with TRBJ2-5; TRBD1 aligns across 7 bases. V trimming: 5 bases; J trimming: 4 bases; junction bases outside the gene matches: 10. Looked up from germline, CDR1 is SEHNR and CDR2 is FQNEAQ (reference sequence). The CDR3 runs to 15 residues. CDR3 amino acids: CASSLKQGRGETQYF. DNA of the CDR3: TGTGCCAGCAGCCTCAAACAGGGGAGAGGAGAGACCCAGTACTTC. The whole variable domain, remainder taken from reference TRBV7-9 and TRBJ2-5, is DTGVSQNPRHKITKRGQNVTFRCDPISEHNRLYWYRQTLGQGPEFLTYFQNEAQLEKSRLLSDRFSAERPKGSFSTLEIQRTEQGDSAMYLCASSLKQGRGETQYFGPGTRLLVL.

The table lists this clonotype with a few counts. The chain carries TRBV5-1 and TRBJ1-1; D perhaps matches TRBD1 (6 bases). V gave up 0 bases and J gave up 9 bases, with 21 bases separating them. The CDR3 contains 16 residues. Germline CDR1 is SGHRS and CDR2 is YFSETQ. DNA of the CDR3: TGCGCCAGCAGCTTGGCGTCGGCAGGGGTCTTCCAACAAGCTTTCTTT. Translated, it gives CASSLASAGVFQQAFF.

The gene calls are TRBV7-3 and TRBJ2-1, with D perhaps matching TRBD2 (6 bases). V lost 5 bases and J 8 bases, leaving 10 bases between the germline ends. The CDR3 is 12 residues long. The germline gives CDR1 SGHTA, CDR2 FQGTGA. Here the CDR3 reads CASSKPGDEQFF. CDR3 in DNA: TGTGCCAGCAGCAAGCCGGGGGATGAGCAGTTCTTC.

With regard to this clonotype: Given the absence of the conserved phenylalanine or tryptophan at the CDR3 end, a read error is likely. The rearrangement joins TRBV7-2 to TRBJ2-1, with 13 bases that match TRBD2. CDR1 is SGHTA and CDR2 is FQGNSA in the germline V gene. The V and J ends lost 3 bases and 4 bases, in that order; junction bases with no gene match: 0. The CDR3 sequence is 15 residues long. The CDR3 region is CASSLTSGGYNEQFL. CDR3 bases: TGTGCCAGCAGCTTGACTAGCGGGGGGTACAATGAGCAGTTCTTA.

The V gene is TRBV6-6, the J gene TRBJ1-2; D may be TRBD1 (5 bases). The CDR3 length is 14 residues. Trimming left V 7 bases short and J 4 bases short, with 16 bases between. The germline CDR1 and CDR2 sequences are MNHNY and SVGAGI (reference sequence). The CDR3 nucleotides are TGTGCCAGCACCATAGGGGCGCTGGGCTATGGCTACACCTTC. Encoded protein: CASTIGALGYGYTF.

The chain recombines TRBV12-3 or TRBV12-4 with TRBJ1-4; D is uncertain. The V and J ends lost 2 bases and 4 bases respectively, with 2 bases between them. This CDR3 has 12 amino acids. The DNA for the CDR3 is TGTGCCAGCAGTTTATTTAATGAAAAACTGTTTTTT. Its translation: CASSLFNEKLFF.

This rearrangement joins TRBV6-2 or TRBV6-3 to TRBJ1-2; no firm D call. The germline gives CDR1 MNHEY, CDR2 SVGEGT. The CDR3 extends over 15 amino acids. V lost 4 bases and J lost 4, with 16 bases in between. CDR3 residues: CASSSQAALGYGYTF. The DNA of the CDR3 is TGTGCCAGCAGTTCCCAGGCGGCCCTTGGCTATGGCTACACCTTC.

This clonotype was recorded at least ten times. In nucleotides, the CDR3 is TGTGCCAGCAGCTTAGGGGGAGGTGGCTACACCTTC. Residues: CASSLGGGGYTF. The chain uses TRBV7-2 and TRBJ1-2; unclear D gene. Germline values: CDR1 SGHTA, CDR2 FQGNSA. Trimming cost V 1 base and J 7 bases, with 7 bases left between them. The CDR3 runs 12 residues.

This clonotype was recorded many times. CDR3 nucleotide sequence: TGTGCCAGCAGGTCTGGAAACACCATATATTTT. Amino acids: CASRSGNTIYF. This chain connects TRBV14 to TRBJ1-3; D is ambiguous. The V and J ends lost 6 bases and 1 base respectively, with 1 base between them. Germline CDR1 reads SGHDN; CDR2 reads FVKESK. This CDR3 is 11 amino acids long.

The V call is TRBV19, the J call TRBJ1-2; possible D gene TRBD1, 5 bases. The CDR3 extends over 16 amino acids. CDR1 LNHDA and CDR2 SQIVND come from the germline V gene (reference sequence). Trimming shortened V by 1 base and J by 10 bases, and 22 bases separated the two germline ends. CDR3 region: CASSIGGTDPNYFYTF. In DNA, the CDR3 is TGTGCCAGTAGTATAGGGGGGACGGATCCAAACTATTTCTACACCTTC.

Of note for this clonotype: The CDR3 ends on some other residue instead of the conserved phenylalanine or tryptophan, so this is likely a read error. The chain links TRBV28 to TRBJ2-1; the D gene is possibly TRBD2 (6 bases). The CDR3 loop spans 15 amino acids. V was trimmed by 8 bases and J by 8 bases, leaving 22 bases between them. In germline, CDR1 is MDHEN, CDR2 SYDVKM. CDR3 residues: CASGYPSELYHEQFL. DNA for the CDR3: TGTGCCAGCGGGTACCCTAGCGAACTCTATCATGAGCAGTTCTTA.

This clonotype showed up just a few times. This chain connects TRBV7-8 to TRBJ2-3; the match to TRBD2 covers 14 bases. Trimming took 5 bases from V and 4 from J; bases not matched to a gene: 11. CDR3 length: 18 residues. Germline assignment: CDR1 SGHVS and CDR2 FQNEAQ. The CDR3 DNA reads TGTGCCAGCAGCCCCGGACTAGCGGGGGGCTTGGGAGCAGATACGCAGTATTTT. It specifies CASSPGLAGGLGADTQYF.

The V and J genes are TRBV19 and TRBJ1-1; D gene ambiguous. Germline loops: CDR1 LNHDA, CDR2 SQIVND (reference sequence). V lost 2 bases, J lost 4 bases, and 14 bases lay in between. This CDR3 has 15 residues. The CDR3 bases are TGTGCCAGTAGTATAAGAGGGCTACGAATCACTGAAGCTTTCTTT. Amino acids: CASSIRGLRITEAFF.

The rearrangement uses TRBV20-1 and TRBJ1-1; a weak D match, TRBD1 (5 bases). V shed 4 bases and J shed 7 bases, with 16 bases lying between them. Germline V gene sequence: CDR1 DFQATT, CDR2 SNEGSKA (reference sequence). The CDR3 is 13 amino acids. The CDR3 DNA reads as TGCAGTGCTAAGACAGTTCCCCGCTATGAAGCTTTCTTT. Translated, it gives CSAKTVPRYEAFF.